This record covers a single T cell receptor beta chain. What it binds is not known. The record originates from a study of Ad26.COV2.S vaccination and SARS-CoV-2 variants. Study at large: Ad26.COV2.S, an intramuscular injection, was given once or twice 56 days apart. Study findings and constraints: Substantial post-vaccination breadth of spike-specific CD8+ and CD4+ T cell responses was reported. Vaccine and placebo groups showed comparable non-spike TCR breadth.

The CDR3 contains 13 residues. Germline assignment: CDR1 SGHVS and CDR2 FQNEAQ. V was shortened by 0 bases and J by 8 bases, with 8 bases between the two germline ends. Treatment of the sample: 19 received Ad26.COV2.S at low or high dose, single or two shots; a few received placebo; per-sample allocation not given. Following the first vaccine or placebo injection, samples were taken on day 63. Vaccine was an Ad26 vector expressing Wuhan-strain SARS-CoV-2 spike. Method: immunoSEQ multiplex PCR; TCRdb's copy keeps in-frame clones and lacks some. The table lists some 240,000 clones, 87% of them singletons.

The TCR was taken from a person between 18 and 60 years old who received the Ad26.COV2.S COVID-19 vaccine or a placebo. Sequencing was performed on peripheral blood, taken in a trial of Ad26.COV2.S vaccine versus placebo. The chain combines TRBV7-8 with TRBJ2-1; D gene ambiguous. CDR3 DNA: TGTGCCAGCAGCTTAGCCTTCATGTATGAGCAGTTCTTC. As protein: CASSLAFMYEQFF.